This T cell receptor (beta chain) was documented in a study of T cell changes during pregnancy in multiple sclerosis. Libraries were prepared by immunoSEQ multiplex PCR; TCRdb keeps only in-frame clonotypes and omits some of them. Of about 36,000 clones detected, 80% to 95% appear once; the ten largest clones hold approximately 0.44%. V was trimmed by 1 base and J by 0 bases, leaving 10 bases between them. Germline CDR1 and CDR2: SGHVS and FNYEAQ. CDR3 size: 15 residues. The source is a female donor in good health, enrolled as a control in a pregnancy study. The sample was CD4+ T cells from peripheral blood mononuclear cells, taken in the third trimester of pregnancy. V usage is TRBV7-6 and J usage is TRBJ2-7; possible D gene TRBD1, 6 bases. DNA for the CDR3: TGTGCCAGCAGCTTAGGGCAGGGGAGCTCCTACGAGCAGTACTTC. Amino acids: CASSLGQGSSYEQYF.